This TCR beta chain came from a study of blood T cell repertoires in COVID-19. Across the whole study: The analysed material was cDNA or gDNA that came from T cells, B-cell-depleted T cells, or PBMCs.

Deletions cut 5 bases from V and 0 bases from J, with 14 bases between. This CDR3 has 15 amino acids. Per the germline V gene, CDR1 is SGHVS and CDR2 is FQNEAQ. TCRdb's table, derived via immunoSEQ multiplex PCR, lists solely in-frame clones and lacks some. The table lists 91,000 or so clones, roughly 86% of them singletons. The TCR comes from an older woman in a cohort sampled during active or convalescent COVID-19. The specimen was peripheral blood. The chain has TRBV7-8 and TRBJ2-7; tentatively, D is TRBD1 or TRBD2 (6 bases each). CDR3 sequence (DNA): TGTGCCAGCAGCCTAGGAGGGGGACGCTCCTACGAGCAGTACTTC. It specifies CASSLGGGRSYEQYF.